The entry below describes one T cell receptor (beta chain). This entry belongs to a study of blood T cell repertoires in COVID-19. Study-wide background: Researchers got acute and convalescent COVID-19 samples from the United States, Italy and Spain. T cells, B-cell-depleted T cells, or PBMCs provided the cDNA or gDNA that served as material.

Per the original methods: Amplified reference gene primers provided the basis for estimating nucleated cell counts. Clones were sequenced by immunoSEQ multiplex PCR, and TCRdb holds only the in-frame ones, with some missing. V, J and clone size were drawn from that table, and D and trimming were deduced from the DNA. Of about 39,000 clones listed, about four fifths were seen once; the top ten hold about 14%. Trimming shortened V by 0 bases and J by 4 bases, and 10 bases separated the two germline ends. The CDR3 covers 15 residues. CDR1 LGHDT and CDR2 YNNKEL come from the germline V gene (reference sequence).

The V call is TRBV3-1 (or the pseudogene TRBV3-2), the J call TRBJ2-1; no firm D call. Source material: peripheral blood. The origin of this receptor is a man aged 50-60 years with active or convalescent COVID-19. The CDR3, as DNA: TGTGCCAGCAGCCAAGACCTATCCCCATACAATGAGCAGTTCTTC. Translating it yields CASSQDLSPYNEQFF.